This TCR beta chain was identified in a study of cytomegalovirus exposure and HLA in healthy donors. Study-level background: In an early release, HLA-typed donors contributed 75 million to 85 million unique TCR sequences.

Researchers ran the PCR with 60 Vbeta and 13 Jbeta primers. Sequencing was performed with immunoSEQ multiplex PCR; in TCRdb, only in-frame clones are kept and a portion is missing. The profile covers about 160,000 clones, with about 80% appearing a single time and roughly 2% taken by the ten largest. Germline CDR1 is SQVTM and CDR2 is ANQGSEA. This CDR3 comprises 16 residues. With 6 bases clipped from V and 8 bases from J, the junction kept 15 bases outside the gene matches. Whole-study results and caveats: Presence/absence analyses supposed approximately even sequencing depth among donors. Available immune exposure information covered CMV serostatus only.

On this clone: The antigen remains unidentified.

The TCR originated in a man aged 40-55 years in good health and CMV-seronegative. The chain has TRBV29-1 and TRBJ2-1, with TRBD1 matching over 11 bases. Sequenced material: PBMCs. Here the CDR3 reads CSVTAPGQGALDEQFF. DNA of the CDR3: TGCAGCGTAACGGCACCCGGACAGGGGGCGCTCGATGAGCAGTTCTTC.